This T cell receptor (beta chain) appears in the sequencing data of a study of blood T cell repertoires in COVID-19. Study in general: Samples of COVID-19 (acute and convalescent) were obtained from the United States, Italy and Spain. PBMCs, B-cell-depleted T cells, or T cells were the source of the cDNA or gDNA that made up the material.

Original data processing: From reference gene primer amplification, estimates of nucleated cell counts were derived. Generated by immunoSEQ multiplex PCR, the TCRdb table keeps only in-frame clones and is missing some. V and J calls and clone size follow that table, whereas D and trimming were derived from the DNA. The top ten clones hold 3% to 4% of a sample with roughly 88,000 clones, just over 90% of them seen once. The V end was cut by 6 bases, the J end by 0 bases, with 10 bases between. Germline V lookup: CDR1 MDHEN, CDR2 SYDVKM. The CDR3 runs 14 residues. The J gene is TRBJ2-3, the V gene TRBV28; perhaps TRBD2 as D (5 bases). Input material: peripheral blood. This TCR was sampled from a woman aged 45 to 65 in a cohort sampled during active COVID-19. Here the CDR3 reads CASRLTGSTDTQYF. The CDR3 DNA reads as TGTGCCAGCAGGTTGACGGGGAGCACAGATACGCAGTATTTT.